This entry describes one TCR beta chain. Alongside a J-beta primer mix, a sample-barcoded 5' primer served in a second PCR lasting roughly 6 to 11 cycles. Each cDNA molecule was tagged by a template-switch adaptor with 12 random nucleotides. Each CDR3 protein is one row after TCRdb ran MiXCR on the 5' RACE reads. The sample has about 680,000 distinct CDR3 sequences, over 45% seen once; the top ten hold around 32%. Germline V lookup: CDR1 LGHDT, CDR2 YNNKEL (reference sequence). The CDR3 sequence is 16 residues long. V lost 0 bases and J 4 bases, leaving 15 bases between the germline ends. The sample originates from a study of blood T cells in healthy people across ages.

The sequenced material came from blood. The receptor was isolated from a woman aged 55-70 years in good health. This rearrangement joins TRBV3-1 to TRBJ1-2; possible D gene TRBD1, 6 bases. The CDR3 spells CASSQELRGIGYGYTF. The CDR3 region has the DNA TGTGCCAGCAGCCAAGAACTGAGGGGGATTGGCTATGGCTACACCTTC.